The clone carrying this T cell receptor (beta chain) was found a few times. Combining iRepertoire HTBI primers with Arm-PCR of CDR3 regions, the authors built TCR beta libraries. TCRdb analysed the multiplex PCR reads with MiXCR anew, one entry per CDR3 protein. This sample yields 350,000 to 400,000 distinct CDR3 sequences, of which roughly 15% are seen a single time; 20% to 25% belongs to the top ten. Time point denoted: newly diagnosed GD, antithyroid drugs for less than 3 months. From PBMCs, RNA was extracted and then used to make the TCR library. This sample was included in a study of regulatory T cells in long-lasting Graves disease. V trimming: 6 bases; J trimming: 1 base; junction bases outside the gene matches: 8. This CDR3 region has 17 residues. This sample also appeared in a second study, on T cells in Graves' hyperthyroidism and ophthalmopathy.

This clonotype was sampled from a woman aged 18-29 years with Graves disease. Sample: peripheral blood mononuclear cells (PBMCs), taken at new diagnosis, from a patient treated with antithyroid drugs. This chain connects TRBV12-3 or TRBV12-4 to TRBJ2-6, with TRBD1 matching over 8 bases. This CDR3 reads CASSMDRVVSGANVLTF. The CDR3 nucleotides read TGTGCCAGCAGCATGGACAGGGTAGTATCTGGGGCCAACGTCCTGACTTTC.